This is a list of T cell receptor beta chains from one sample in a study of cytomegalovirus exposure and HLA in healthy donors. Libraries were prepared by immunoSEQ multiplex PCR; TCRdb keeps only in-frame clonotypes and omits some of them. The sample carries 180,000 or so clones, around 80% recorded once. Sequencing used PBMCs. The receptors shown here come from a woman aged 30 to 39 in good health and CMV-seropositive. The CDR3 runs from the conserved cysteine through the conserved F or W. The D gene is left open where the match is weak. The listing skips clone size in some rows; elsewhere it reads once, few, many or a size class.

15	TRBD1	NA	TRBJ1-5	TRBV6-1	CASSETGGSNQPQHF	TGTGCCAGCAGTGAGACAGGGGGAAGCAATCAGCCCCAGCATTTT
13	TRBD2	NA	TRBJ2-7	TRBV5-1	CASASGSGYEQYF	TGCGCCAGCGCAAGCGGGAGTGGTTACGAGCAGTACTTC
15	TRBD1	NA	TRBJ2-7	TRBV28	CASSPRGFTSYEQYF	TGTGCCAGCAGTCCCAGGGGGTTTACCTCCTACGAGCAGTACTTC
17	NA	NA	TRBJ2-7	TRBV9	CASSVPPRSGSPYEQYF	TGTGCCAGCAGCGTACCCCCGAGGTCAGGGTCTCCCTACGAGCAGTACTTC
14	NA	NA	TRBJ2-7	TRBV25-1	CASSATGIGYEQYF	TGTGCCAGCAGTGCGACAGGTATAGGCTACGAGCAGTACTTC
14	NA	NA	TRBJ1-4	TRBV18	CASSQGVGGEKLFF	TGTGCCAGCTCACAGGGAGTGGGAGGCGAAAAACTGTTTTTT
16	TRBD1	NA	TRBJ1-5	TRBV27	CASSPGDRELNQPQHF	TGTGCCAGCAGTCCAGGGGACAGGGAGTTGAATCAGCCCCAGCATTTT
14	TRBD1	NA	TRBJ1-2	TRBV28	CASTLTGTDYGYTF	TGTGCCAGCACTTTGACAGGGACGGACTATGGCTACACCTTC
14	NA	NA	TRBJ2-2	TRBV7-3	CASSPGLGTGELFF	TGTGCCAGCAGTCCGGGTTTAGGAACCGGGGAGCTGTTTTTT
15	TRBD1	NA	TRBJ1-2	TRBV14	CASSQDIGQGIGYTF	TGTGCCAGCAGCCAAGACATAGGACAGGGGATTGGCTACACCTTC
15	NA	NA	TRBJ2-2	TRBV25-1	CASRQDLANTGELFF	TGTGCCAGCCGACAGGACCTCGCGAACACCGGGGAGCTGTTTTTT
15	NA	NA	TRBJ1-4	TRBV5-1	CASSLQPTGGEKLFF	TGCGCCAGCAGCCTCCAACCCACCGGGGGTGAAAAACTGTTTTTT
13	NA	NA	TRBJ1-5	TRBV5-1	CASSLSGNQPQHF	TGCGCCAGCAGCTTGTCCGGTAATCAGCCCCAGCATTTT
15	NA	NA	TRBJ2-7	TRBV5-6	CASSLASGYPWEQYF	TGTGCCAGCAGCTTGGCTAGTGGCTACCCTTGGGAGCAGTACTTC
12	TRBD1	NA	TRBJ2-7	TRBV29-1	CSVVGQGVLQYF	TGCAGCGTTGTAGGACAGGGGGTTTTGCAGTACTTC
16	NA	once	TRBJ2-1	TRBV5-4	CASQQPGVGLRNEQFF	TGTGCTTCACAGCAGCCGGGGGTTGGGCTTCGGAATGAGCAGTTCTTC
17	TRBD2	NA	TRBJ2-2	TRBV5-1	CASSLAPSGRGTGELFF	TGCGCCAGCAGCTTGGCGCCTAGCGGGAGGGGCACCGGGGAGCTGTTTTTT